The 14 T cell receptor beta chains reported below all come from one sample, sequenced in a study of cytomegalovirus exposure and HLA in healthy donors. Primers included in the PCR were 60 Vbeta and 13 Jbeta primers. The repertoire was sequenced with immunoSEQ multiplex PCR; TCRdb's copy has only in-frame clones and lacks some. The sample has about 120,000 clones, 70% to 85% seen once; the top ten hold about 3.3%. Sequenced material: PBMCs. The receptors stem from a woman in her 50s in good health and CMV-seronegative.

This chain links TRBV30 with TRBJ1-4, with no clear D. The length of the CDR3 is 14 residues. From germline, CDR1 is GTSNPN and CDR2 SVGIG (reference sequence). Trimming shortened V by 1 base and J by 7 bases, and 13 bases separated the two germline ends. Here the CDR3 reads CAWSGQALGEKLFF. CDR3 DNA: TGTGCCTGGAGTGGGCAGGCGTTAGGTGAAAAACTGTTTTTT.

This clone was recorded a few times. V usage is TRBV6-5 and J usage is TRBJ1-5; D unresolved. The CDR3 sequence is 13 residues long. Trimming stripped 4 bases from V and 7 bases from J, with 11 bases between. Germline V CDR1 and CDR2: MNHEY, SVGAGI. CDR3 protein: CASSLEGGQPQHF. The CDR3 region has the DNA TGTGCCAGCAGTTTGGAGGGCGGGCAGCCCCAGCATTTT.

J is TRBJ2-7 and V is TRBV19, with D tentatively TRBD1 (6 bases). Germline assignment: CDR1 LNHDA and CDR2 SQIVND (reference sequence). V dropped 6 bases and J dropped 4 bases, with 13 bases sitting between them. The CDR3 has 13 residues. CDR3 amino acids: CASSTGTPYEQYF. In nucleotides, the CDR3 is TGTGCCAGTAGCACCGGGACACCATACGAGCAGTACTTC.

This chain links TRBV4-1 with TRBJ2-1; D is perhaps TRBD2 (6 bases). The germline gives CDR1 MGHRA, CDR2 YSYEKL. The germline V and J ends were trimmed by 0 bases and 7 bases, with 22 bases remaining between them. There are 18 residues in the CDR3. The CDR3 DNA reads as TGCGCCAGCAGCCAAGATAGGGACTTGCGGGATTTAATGAATGAGCAGTTCTTC. Protein product: CASSQDRDLRDLMNEQFF.

V and J are TRBV28 and TRBJ2-7; 7 bases match TRBD2. The germline V gene encodes CDR1 MDHEN and CDR2 SYDVKM. CDR3 length: 16 amino acids. After removal of 3 bases from V and 3 bases from J, the junction contained 11 bases not matched to a gene. Here the CDR3 reads CASSLTASGSYYEQYF. The CDR3 nucleotides are TGTGCCAGCAGTTTGACGGCTAGCGGAAGTTACTACGAGCAGTACTTC.

CDR3 DNA: TGTGCCACCGCGGCGGAAGAGCAGTACTTC. Translated, it gives CATAAEEQYF. This chain joins TRBV6-5 and TRBJ2-7; D uncertain. The germline CDR1 and CDR2 sequences are MNHEY and SVGAGI. CDR3 length: 10 residues. Between the trimmed V and J ends, which lost 10 bases and 7 bases, there was a span of 11 bases.

The chain couples TRBV7-3 to TRBJ1-2; 7 bases agree with TRBD1. The J segment lost 3 bases and the V segment lost 4 bases, leaving 8 bases of the junction unmatched. Germline V lookup: CDR1 SGHTA, CDR2 FQGTGA. The CDR3 covers 15 residues. The CDR3 coding sequence is TGTGCCAGCAGCTCAGGTCTCACAGGGGACTATGGCTACACCTTC. It encodes CASSSGLTGDYGYTF.

This sequence joins TRBV12-5 and TRBJ2-5; D is uncertain. CDR1 and CDR2 (germline): LGHNT, FRNRAP. Deletions cut 6 bases from V and 0 bases from J, with 5 bases between. CDR3 length: 12 residues. The CDR3: CASGLNQETQYF. CDR3 nucleotides: TGTGCTAGTGGCCTTAACCAAGAGACCCAGTACTTC.

The V and J genes are TRBV7-2 and TRBJ2-3; 13 bases fit TRBD2. The CDR3 has 16 residues. V lost 5 bases to trimming and J lost 4 bases; unmatched junction nucleotides: 6. The germline V gene has CDR1 SGHTA and CDR2 FQGNSA. CDR3 sequence (DNA): TGTGCCAGCAGCCTAGGACTAGCGGGAGTGTCAGATACGCAGTATTTT. It translates to CASSLGLAGVSDTQYF.

This chain uses TRBV9 with TRBJ2-7; 9 nucleotides line up with TRBD2. This CDR3 contains 14 residues. V lost 2 bases and J lost 7; bases outside the gene matches: 7. Germline assignment: CDR1 SGDLS and CDR2 YYNGEE. The CDR3 bases are TGTGCCAGCAGCGTTGCTAGCGGGGCCTGGGAGCAGTACTTC. Translating gives CASSVASGAWEQYF.

The chain joins TRBV30 to TRBJ1-6; 7 bases are a match to TRBD1. The V gene's germline CDR1 is GTSNPN and CDR2 SVGIG (reference sequence). The CDR3 is made up of 12 amino acids. With V trimmed by 5 bases and J by 7 bases, 2 bases remained unmatched. CDR3 protein: CAWWDRNSPLHF. CDR3 coding DNA: TGTGCCTGGTGGGACAGAAATTCACCCCTCCACTTT.

This sequence joins TRBV6-6 and TRBJ1-5; TRBD1 agrees at 7 bases. Germline CDR1 MNHNY, CDR2 SVGAGI (reference sequence). V lost 7 bases, J lost 9 bases, and 12 bases stayed unmatched. This CDR3 has 14 amino acids. The CDR3 nucleotides read TGTGCCAGCAACCCGACAGGGCATATAGGGCCCCAGCATTTT. It encodes CASNPTGHIGPQHF.

This chain uses TRBV7-9 with TRBJ2-7, with D tentatively TRBD2 (5 bases). The CDR3 runs 14 residues. Germline V gene data show CDR1 as SEHNR and CDR2 as FQNEAQ (reference sequence). V lost 2 bases and J lost 2, with 10 bases in between. The CDR3 sequence is CASSLKLGTYEQYF. DNA of the CDR3: TGTGCCAGCAGCTTAAAACTAGGAACCTACGAGCAGTACTTC.

J is TRBJ2-7 and V is TRBV28, with TRBD2 matching over 7 bases. CDR1 MDHEN and CDR2 SYDVKM come from the germline V gene. V shed 2 bases, J shed 2 bases, and the junction held 3 bases outside the gene matches. This CDR3 contains 14 residues. The CDR3 nucleotides are TGTGCCAGCAGTTTAGAGCGGGACGCCTACGAGCAGTACTTC. Translation gives CASSLERDAYEQYF.